This TCR beta chain comes out of a study of cytomegalovirus exposure and HLA in healthy donors. Germline V gene lookup returns CDR1 PRHDT and CDR2 FYEKMQ (reference sequence). The CDR3 contains 15 residues. V lost 6 bases and J lost 4; bases outside the gene matches: 6. Vbeta (60) and Jbeta (13) primers were used in the PCR. Data came from immunoSEQ multiplex PCR; TCRdb stores just in-frame clones and leaves some out. This sample yields some 150,000 clones, of which roughly 64% are seen a single time; around 3% belongs to the top ten. V and J are TRBV13 and TRBJ2-2, with TRBD2 matching over 9 bases. The sample taken for sequencing was PBMCs. The TCR sequence derives from a woman under 40 in good health and CMV-seropositive. The CDR3 is CASRVAGDATGELFF. The CDR3 nucleotides are TGTGCCAGCAGGGTAGCGGGAGACGCCACCGGGGAGCTGTTTTTT.